Presented here are 17 T cell receptor beta chains from one specimen sequenced in a study of healthy donors' naive CD4 and CD8 T cells. Starting from 500 ng of total RNA, TCR libraries were made with linear amplification. TCRdb ran MiXCR on the reads and lists one entry per CDR3 protein. The sample contains around 200,000 distinct CDR3 sequences, around 80% of which appear only once. The material sequenced was naive CD4+ and CD8+ T cells sorted from blood, pooled from several donors. The origin of the receptors is a pool of human donors in good health; the sample pools cells from several healthy donors.

V and J are TRBV29-1 and TRBJ2-3; D remains unclear. This CDR3 is built from 10 residues. CDR1 is SQVTM, CDR2 ANQGSEA, per germline. Trimming cost V 5 bases and J 6 bases, with 6 bases left between them. CDR3 protein: CSVLSDTQYF. CDR3 nucleotide sequence: TGCAGCGTTTTGTCCGATACGCAGTATTTT.

The chain is built from TRBV30 and TRBJ1-1, with 9 bases that match TRBD1. Germline V gene sequence: CDR1 GTSNPN, CDR2 SVGIG (reference sequence). The CDR3 has 13 residues. The V segment lost 3 bases and the J segment 5 bases; nucleotides outside the gene matches: 4. CDR3 protein: CAWRAQGATEAFF. In DNA, the CDR3 is TGTGCCTGGAGGGCACAGGGGGCAACTGAAGCTTTCTTT.

In its sample, this clonotype was seen once. The V gene is TRBV5-1, the J gene TRBJ1-1, with D perhaps matching TRBD1 (5 bases). The CDR3 has 14 amino acids. Germline CDR1 is SGHRS and CDR2 is YFSETQ. Trimming left V 0 bases short and J 7 bases short, with 13 bases between. The CDR3 DNA is TGCGCCAGCAGCTTGGCGGCAGGGTATTTTGAAGCTTTCTTT. Protein: CASSLAAGYFEAFF.

The gene calls are TRBV11-1 and TRBJ2-3; 11 bases agree with TRBD2. Germline V lookup: CDR1 SGHAT, CDR2 FQDESV (reference sequence). The V and J ends lost 4 bases and 14 bases, in that order; junction bases with no gene match: 5. The CDR3 contains 12 residues. Written as DNA, the CDR3 is TGTGCCAGCAGCTACCTAGCGGGGGGCTCGTATTTT. Amino acids: CASSYLAGGSYF.

This chain connects TRBV27 to TRBJ1-6; possible D gene TRBD1, 5 bases. V was clipped by 6 bases and J by 8 bases, with 14 bases between them. Germline V gene data show CDR1 as MNHEY and CDR2 as SMNVEV (reference sequence). CDR3 length: 14 amino acids. The CDR3 DNA is TGTGCCAGCAGCGAGGACAAGGGGTATTCACCCCTCCACTTT. Protein sequence: CASSEDKGYSPLHF.

This clonotype has only a few counts. The V and J genes are TRBV24-1 and TRBJ2-2, with 7 nucleotides matching TRBD2. J was trimmed by 5 bases and V by 4 bases; bases with no gene match: 6. In germline, CDR1 is KGHDR, CDR2 SFDVKD. The CDR3 consists of 15 residues. CDR3 sequence reads: CATSDWEGSTGELFF. CDR3 in DNA: TGTGCCACCAGTGACTGGGAGGGGTCGACCGGGGAGCTGTTTTTT.

The genes are TRBV6-6 and TRBJ2-7, with D perhaps TRBD2 (6 bases). The CDR3 is made up of 12 amino acids. The ends were cut back, 10 bases at V and 4 bases at J, with 14 bases in the middle. Looked up from germline, CDR1 is MNHNY and CDR2 is SVGAGI (reference sequence). CDR3 sequence reads: CATKEGGYEQYV. For the CDR3, the DNA is TGTGCCACCAAGGAGGGTGGATACGAGCAGTACGTC.

This chain uses TRBV29-1 with TRBJ1-1, with a weak D call TRBD1 (5 bases). The germline V gene encodes CDR1 SQVTM and CDR2 ANQGSEA. The CDR3 is 14 residues long. Trimming took off 4 bases at V and 0 bases at J, with 12 bases between the two ends. The CDR3 nucleotides are TGCAGCGTTGTTGAGGGGTTGGTGAACACTGAAGCTTTCTTT. Translating it yields CSVVEGLVNTEAFF.

The chain links TRBV6-6 to TRBJ2-7; D is ambiguous. Trimming stripped 5 bases from V and 3 bases from J, with 11 bases between. Germline V lookup: CDR1 MNHNY, CDR2 SVGAGI (reference sequence). CDR3 length equals 13 residues. In nucleotides, the CDR3 is TGTGCCAGCAGTCGCCGTAAGATCTACGAGCAGTACTTC. Translated: CASSRRKIYEQYF.

The chain uses TRBV29-1 and TRBJ2-4; D possibly corresponds to TRBD1 (6 bases). The CDR3 is 12 residues long. V was shortened by 4 bases and J by 6 bases, with 10 bases between the two germline ends. The V gene's germline CDR1 is SQVTM and CDR2 ANQGSEA. CDR3 coding DNA: TGCAGCGTTGCACAGGGTGGAAACATTCAGTACTTC. It translates to CSVAQGGNIQYF.

The chain is built from TRBV29-1 and TRBJ2-1; 10 nucleotides agree with TRBD2. Germline trimming cut 5 bases from V and 0 bases from J; bases unmatched to any gene: 10. The CDR3 length is 17 residues. Germline V CDR1 and CDR2: SQVTM, ANQGSEA. The CDR3 loop is CSVWLAGALSSYNEQFF. The CDR3 DNA reads as TGCAGCGTTTGGCTAGCGGGGGCCTTAAGCTCCTACAATGAGCAGTTCTTC.

This clonotype has a handful of counts. This rearrangement joins TRBV11-2 to TRBJ1-5; the D is unclear. Trimming took 2 bases from V and 2 from J, leaving 7 bases between them. CDR3 length: 14 residues. Germline assignment: CDR1 SGHAT and CDR2 FQNNGV. The CDR3 protein is CASSLSGGNQPQHF. The CDR3 coding sequence is TGTGCCAGCAGCTTAAGTGGAGGCAATCAGCCCCAGCATTTT.

The J gene is TRBJ2-1, the V gene TRBV19, with TRBD2 matching 11 bases. The CDR3 loop spans 17 amino acids. From germline, CDR1 is LNHDA and CDR2 SQIVND (reference sequence). Losses at the gene ends were 4 bases for V and 5 bases for J; bases not matched to a gene: 10. The CDR3 here is CASSKSVAGGRHNEQFF. In DNA, the CDR3 is TGTGCCAGTAGTAAATCCGTAGCGGGAGGGAGACACAATGAGCAGTTCTTC.

The chain recombines TRBV6-5 with TRBJ2-4; D remains unclear. The CDR3 contains 14 residues. Germline loops: CDR1 MNHEY, CDR2 SVGAGI. Trimming stripped 4 bases from V and 6 bases from J, with 13 bases between. CDR3 DNA sequence: TGTGCCAGCAGTTGGGCCCCCGATCGAAACATTCAGTACTTC. Its protein product is CASSWAPDRNIQYF.

The chain carries TRBV2 and TRBJ1-1, with a weak D call TRBD1 (6 bases). The ends were cut back, 3 bases at V and 5 bases at J, with 10 bases in the middle. The CDR3 has 13 amino acids. Per the germline V gene, CDR1 is SNHLY and CDR2 is FYNNEI. CDR3 sequence: CASSEVRGTEAFF. As DNA, the CDR3 is TGTGCCAGCAGTGAGGTCAGGGGAACTGAAGCTTTCTTT.

This clonotype has only one observation. The rearrangement uses TRBV10-3 and TRBJ2-7; D perhaps matches TRBD2 (6 bases). Germline V gene data show CDR1 as ENHRY and CDR2 as SYGVKD. With 0 bases removed from V and 7 bases from J, the gap between germline ends came to 19 bases. The CDR3 has 16 amino acids. CDR3 amino acids: CAISESVLRGGEEQYF. As DNA, the CDR3 is TGTGCCATCAGTGAGTCAGTCCTGCGGGGAGGCGAAGAGCAGTACTTC.

This clonotype came up a few times. V is TRBV6-2 or TRBV6-3 and J is TRBJ2-3; 10 bases agree with TRBD2. Per the germline V gene, CDR1 is MNHEY and CDR2 is SVGEGT. The junction had 5 bases not matched to a gene; V was cut back by 7 bases and J by 4 bases. This CDR3 has 14 residues. The DNA of the CDR3 is TGTGCCAGCACCAAAGCGGGAGGGGCAGATACGCAGTATTTT. The encoded protein is CASTKAGGADTQYF.